This T cell receptor beta chain came from a study of early T cells in non-severe SARS-CoV-2 infection. Study summary: Unsorted whole blood bulk RNA was sequenced, with unpaired chains. Whole-study findings and limits: Private and CD4 specificities were missed by VDJdb matching, which favored anti-spike CD8 responses.

In the case of this clonotype: The antigen is not known.

The germline V gene has CDR1 SEHNR and CDR2 FQNEAQ (reference sequence). The CDR3 has 16 amino acids. Trimming took off 6 bases at V and 8 bases at J, with 23 bases between the two ends. Individually, cDNA molecules had unique molecular identifiers attached to them. TCRdb redid the calling of the 5' RACE reads with MiXCR, one entry per CDR3 protein. This sample has around 70,000 distinct CDR3 sequences, with 12% found just once. The TCR originated in an adult who was a healthcare worker with PCR-confirmed SARS-CoV-2 infection or an uninfected control (not recorded which). The V and J genes are TRBV7-9 and TRBJ2-1; tentatively, D is TRBD2 (6 bases). The sample taken for sequencing was whole blood. The CDR3 here is CASSSKEGAPLDEQFF. DNA for the CDR3: TGTGCCAGCAGTTCGAAGGAGGGTGCCCCCTTAGATGAGCAGTTCTTC.